A single sample is the source of the 5 T cell receptor beta chains below, sequenced in a study of cytomegalovirus exposure and HLA in healthy donors. Vbeta (60) and Jbeta (13) primers were used in the PCR. Clones were read by immunoSEQ multiplex PCR, and TCRdb kept only the in-frame ones, dropping some. The sample includes around 130,000 clones, 77% of them seen just once. Sequenced material: PBMCs. These receptors all come from a man aged 18 to 29 in good health and CMV-seropositive.

This chain joins TRBV7-6 and TRBJ2-3; 11 bases map to TRBD1. This CDR3 contains 16 residues. V lost 6 bases and J lost 1; bases outside the gene matches: 6. The germline V gene has CDR1 SGHVS and CDR2 FNYEAQ. This CDR3 reads CASRLGQGAGTDTQYF. CDR3 bases: TGTGCCAGCAGACTCGGACAGGGGGCTGGCACAGATACGCAGTATTTT.

This clone is a singleton in its sample. The rearrangement uses TRBV29-1 and TRBJ1-2, with TRBD1 identical over 8 bases. In germline, CDR1 is SQVTM, CDR2 ANQGSEA. V lost 6 bases and J lost 7; bases outside the gene matches: 7. This CDR3 region has 12 residues. The CDR3 protein is CSVATGAVGYTF. CDR3 coding DNA: TGCAGCGTCGCGACAGGGGCGGTTGGCTACACCTTC.

CDR3 region: CASSVGQEGNTIYF. The CDR3 DNA follows: TGTGCCAGCAGCGTAGGACAAGAAGGAAACACCATATATTTT. V usage is TRBV9 and J usage is TRBJ1-3; D is ambiguous. V was cut by 0 bases and J by 4 bases, with 8 bases left in between. The CDR3 totals 14 residues. The germline V gene encodes CDR1 SGDLS and CDR2 YYNGEE.

The rearrangement uses TRBV19 and TRBJ1-1; D remains ambiguous. V gave up 1 base and J gave up 1 base, with 4 bases separating them. CDR1 LNHDA and CDR2 SQIVND come from the germline V gene (reference sequence). This CDR3 has 13 amino acids. This chain's CDR3 is CASSIAENTEAFF. CDR3 coding DNA: TGTGCCAGTAGTATAGCAGAGAACACTGAAGCTTTCTTT.

The chain employs TRBV6-1 and TRBJ2-3; D remains ambiguous. Trimming shortened V by 11 bases and J by 7 bases, and 13 bases separated the two germline ends. This CDR3 is built from 11 residues. Germline V gene lookup returns CDR1 MNHNS and CDR2 SASEGT. DNA for the CDR3: TGTGCCCCCCCCTTCACTCATACGCAGTATTTT. Translation gives CAPPFTHTQYF.